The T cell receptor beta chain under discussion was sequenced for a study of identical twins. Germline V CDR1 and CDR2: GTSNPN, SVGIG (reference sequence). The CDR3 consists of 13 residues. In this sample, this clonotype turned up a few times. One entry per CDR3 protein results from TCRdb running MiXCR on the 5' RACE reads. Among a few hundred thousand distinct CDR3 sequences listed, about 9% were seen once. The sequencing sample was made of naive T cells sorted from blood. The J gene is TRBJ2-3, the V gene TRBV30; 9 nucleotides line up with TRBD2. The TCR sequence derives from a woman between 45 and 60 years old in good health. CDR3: CVVGGGAQDTQYF. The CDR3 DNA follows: TGTGTCGTTGGCGGGGGGGCACAAGATACGCAGTATTTT.